This TCR beta chain was recovered during a study of blood T cell repertoires in COVID-19. As for the study in general: Samples came from the United States, Italy and Spain, spanning acute and convalescent COVID-19. T cells, B-cell-depleted T cells, or PBMCs supplied cDNA or gDNA.

The assay was immunoSEQ multiplex PCR, and TCRdb's table has in-frame clones only and misses some. In the table there are approximately 140,000 clones, approximately 90% of which are singletons. This clone was seen a single time. The receptor's source is a man between 50 and 59 years old with active or convalescent COVID-19. Input material: peripheral blood.

In DNA form, the CDR3 reads TGTGCCTGGGGGACGGGGGACCGGAACGAGCAGTACTTC. This gives the protein CAWGTGDRNEQYF. The chain has TRBV30 and TRBJ2-7, with D tentatively TRBD2 (6 bases). V lost 5 bases and J 5 bases, leaving 16 bases between the germline ends. CDR3 length equals 13 residues. Looked up from germline, CDR1 is GTSNPN and CDR2 is SVGIG (reference sequence).